These 17 T cell receptor beta chains originate from one sample sequenced in a study of cytomegalovirus exposure and HLA in healthy donors (TCRdb year 2017). Library creation used the immunoSEQ multiplex PCR assay. TCRdb took this table from immuneACCESS and kept in-frame rearrangements with V and J called. Such tables lack part of the clones; where checked against another copy, unresolved V genes explain under half of the gap, and the rest is unexplained. The sample table holds approximately 170,000 clones, of which roughly 85% were seen once. Clones ranked in the top ten supply approximately 15% of the sample. The sequenced material came from PBMCs. All receptors derive from a man younger than 30 in good health and CMV-seropositive.

The V gene is TRBV27, the J gene TRBJ1-2, with 10 nucleotides matching TRBD1. This CDR3 has 16 amino acids. Germline CDR1 and CDR2: MNHEY and SMNVEV (reference sequence). The V and J ends lost 4 bases and 4 bases, in that order; junction bases with no gene match: 9. The DNA for the CDR3 is TGTGCCAGCAGTTCCGGGACAGGGGTAAACGGCTATGGCTACACCTTC. This encodes CASSSGTGVNGYGYTF.

V and J are TRBV29-1 and TRBJ2-7; 11 bases align to TRBD2. The germline V gene encodes CDR1 SQVTM and CDR2 ANQGSEA. V gave up 7 bases and J gave up 3 bases; unmatched junction bases: 5. The CDR3 is 13 amino acids. The CDR3 loop is CSAVGLADYEQYF. For the CDR3, the DNA is TGCAGCGCCGTGGGACTAGCGGACTACGAGCAGTACTTC.

The V gene is TRBV2, the J gene TRBJ2-1; 8 nucleotides match TRBD2. CDR1 and CDR2 (germline): SNHLY, FYNNEI. Trimming at V came to 2 bases and at J to 3 bases, leaving 6 bases not matched to a gene. The CDR3 loop spans 16 amino acids. Written as DNA, the CDR3 is TGTGCCAGCAGTGAAAAGGTAGCGGGGATCTACAATGAGCAGTTCTTC. This sequence encodes CASSEKVAGIYNEQFF.

This clone occurred a few times. CDR3 in amino acids: CASSYNGLAGSYTQYF. CDR3 bases: TGCGCCAGCAGTTATAACGGACTAGCGGGATCATATACGCAGTATTTT. The genes are TRBV5-1 and TRBJ2-3, with TRBD2 identical over 12 bases. Germline lookup yields CDR1 SGHRS and CDR2 YFSETQ. Trimming cost V 5 bases and J 7 bases; bases outside gene matches: 11. The CDR3 runs 16 residues.

The rearrangement links TRBV14 to TRBJ2-4, with 11 bases matching TRBD1. In germline, CDR1 is SGHDN, CDR2 FVKESK. After removal of 7 bases from V and 2 bases from J, the junction contained 13 bases not matched to a gene. This CDR3 comprises 18 residues. The CDR3 protein is CASITGGQGASSKNIQYF. As DNA, the CDR3 is TGTGCCAGCATAACCGGAGGACAGGGGGCATCGTCCAAAAACATTCAGTACTTC.

This sequence joins TRBV28 and TRBJ2-7, with 7 bases aligning to TRBD2. Germline CDR1 is MDHEN and CDR2 is SYDVKM. This CDR3 has 15 amino acids. Trimming cost V 10 bases and J 4 bases; bases outside gene matches: 16. The CDR3 nucleotides are TGTGCCACCCGCAAGGAGGCGGGAGTAATATACGAGCAGTACTTC. This sequence encodes CATRKEAGVIYEQYF. Variable domain in full (rest from reference TRBV28 and TRBJ2-7): DVKVTQSSRYLVKRTGEKVFLECVQDMDHENMFWYRQDPGLGLRLIYFSYDVKMKEKGDIPEGYSVSREKKERFSLILESASTNQTSMYLCATRKEAGVIYEQYFGPGTRLTVT.

This clone appeared a single time. The chain combines TRBV11-2 with TRBJ2-1, with 8 nucleotides matching TRBD2. Trimming took 5 bases from V and 3 from J; bases not matched to a gene: 9. Germline CDR1 reads SGHAT; CDR2 reads FQNNGV. CDR3 length: 16 residues. The CDR3 DNA sequence: TGTGCCAGCAGCAGCTCCCCGGGACTAGGCTACAATGAGCAGTTCTTC. Protein product: CASSSSPGLGYNEQFF.

V usage is TRBV5-4 and J usage is TRBJ2-1; a possible D gene is TRBD2 (6 bases). The V end was cut by 6 bases, the J end by 7 bases, with 14 bases between. CDR1 is SGHNT and CDR2 is YYREEE in the germline V gene (reference sequence). This CDR3 has 13 amino acids. The CDR3 DNA reads as TGTGCCAGCACCCCTGGAGGGATGAATGAGCAGTTCTTC. Its protein is CASTPGGMNEQFF.

The chain joins TRBV11-2 to TRBJ2-7; D gene uncertain. The CDR3 covers 15 residues. CDR1 is SGHAT and CDR2 is FQNNGV in the germline V gene. V lost 5 bases and J lost 0, with 14 bases in between. The CDR3 DNA follows: TGTGCCAGCAGCCTAGTTGATAGTACCTCCTACGAGCAGTACTTC. Amino acid sequence: CASSLVDSTSYEQYF.

In the case of this clone: The CDR3 carries no conserved terminal phenylalanine or tryptophan, so it likely arises from a read error. The limits of the CDR3 on the DNA are not certain, so only TCRdb's listed CDR3 is given. V gene TRBV7-8 combines with J gene TRBJ1-1; the D call TRBD1 from the table was never checked on the DNA. Both ends counted, the CDR3 spans 12 residues. Germline lookup yields CDR1 SGHVS and CDR2 FQNEAQ. CDR3 amino acids: CASSFPGQGVSV.

This clone has a single count. This chain joins TRBV11-2 and TRBJ1-2; no firm D call. Germline lookup yields CDR1 SGHAT and CDR2 FQNNGV. This CDR3 is 13 amino acids long. With 0 bases removed from V and 8 bases from J, the gap between germline ends came to 10 bases. CDR3 nucleotide sequence: TGTGCCAGCAGCTTAGATTCCGGGAGAGGCTACACCTTC. This gives the protein CASSLDSGRGYTF.

The J gene is TRBJ2-1, the V gene TRBV9; maybe TRBD1 (5 bases). The CDR3 extends over 15 amino acids. V was shortened by 3 bases and J by 0 bases, with 10 bases between the two germline ends. CDR1 SGDLS and CDR2 YYNGEE come from the germline V gene. CDR3 loop: CASSAHRSSYNEQFF. CDR3 in DNA: TGTGCCAGCAGCGCACACAGGAGCTCCTACAATGAGCAGTTCTTC.

The chain recombines TRBV5-1 with TRBJ2-5; 9 nucleotides align to TRBD2. The CDR3 spans 15 residues. Germline assignment: CDR1 SGHRS and CDR2 YFSETQ. Germline trimming cut 4 bases from V and 1 base from J; bases unmatched to any gene: 5. The DNA for the CDR3 is TGCGCCAGCAGCCGGGCGGGGGGGATCCAAGAGACCCAGTACTTC. Translating it yields CASSRAGGIQETQYF.

This clone was seen just once. This sequence joins TRBV4-1 and TRBJ2-5; D is possibly TRBD2 (6 bases). The CDR3 is made up of 16 amino acids. Trimming removed 0 bases at V and 2 bases at J, with 13 bases between. Per the germline V gene, CDR1 is MGHRA and CDR2 is YSYEKL. CDR3 sequence reads: CASSQDGRGGQETQYF. CDR3 sequence (DNA): TGCGCCAGCAGCCAAGATGGAAGAGGAGGGCAAGAGACCCAGTACTTC.

The genes are TRBV5-4 and TRBJ1-2; 7 bases align to TRBD1. There are 13 residues in the CDR3. Germline loops: CDR1 SGHNT, CDR2 YYREEE (reference sequence). V shed 4 bases and J 3 bases; nucleotides not matched to a gene: 3. The CDR3 sequence is CASSEDRDYGYTF. CDR3 nucleotide sequence: TGTGCCAGCAGCGAAGACAGGGACTATGGCTACACCTTC.

This clone was seen only a few times. The chain uses TRBV2 and TRBJ1-1; 7 bases agree with TRBD1. Trimming at V came to 6 bases and at J to 2 bases, leaving 6 bases not matched to a gene. The CDR3 loop spans 14 amino acids. Germline CDR1 reads SNHLY; CDR2 reads FYNNEI. The CDR3 reads CASRDRDSNTEAFF. The DNA for the CDR3 is TGTGCCAGCAGGGACCGGGACAGCAACACTGAAGCTTTCTTT. Full variable domain (missing parts from reference TRBV2 and TRBJ1-1): EPEVTQTPSHQVTQMGQEVILRCVPISNHLYFYWYRQILGQKVEFLVSFYNNEISEKSEIFDDQFSVERPDGSNFTLKIRSTKLEDSAMYFCASRDRDSNTEAFFGQGTRLTVV.

The chain combines TRBV6-1 with TRBJ2-7; 7 bases fit TRBD1. Germline V gene sequence: CDR1 MNHNS, CDR2 SASEGT. CDR3 length equals 12 residues. Losses at the gene ends were 4 bases for V and 10 bases for J; bases not matched to a gene: 7. The CDR3 here is CASSADRSDQYF. The CDR3 region has the DNA TGTGCCAGCAGTGCGGACAGGAGCGATCAGTACTTC.